This T cell receptor beta chain was found in a study of T cell changes during pregnancy in multiple sclerosis. Libraries were prepared by immunoSEQ multiplex PCR; TCRdb keeps only in-frame clonotypes and omits some of them. The sample carries fewer than 35,000 clones, roughly 91% recorded once. Germline assignment: CDR1 LGHNA and CDR2 YNFKEQ. The CDR3 contains 15 residues. Deletions cut 4 bases from V and 5 bases from J, with 15 bases between. The chain links TRBV4-2 to TRBJ2-1, with no clear D. The sequencing here drew on CD4+ T cells from peripheral blood mononuclear cells, taken after pregnancy. This TCR derives from a female donor with multiple sclerosis, enrolled in a pregnancy study. The CDR3 bases are TGTGCCAGCAGCCCCGACTTCTACCCGAACAATGAGCAGTTCTTC. Protein sequence: CASSPDFYPNNEQFF.